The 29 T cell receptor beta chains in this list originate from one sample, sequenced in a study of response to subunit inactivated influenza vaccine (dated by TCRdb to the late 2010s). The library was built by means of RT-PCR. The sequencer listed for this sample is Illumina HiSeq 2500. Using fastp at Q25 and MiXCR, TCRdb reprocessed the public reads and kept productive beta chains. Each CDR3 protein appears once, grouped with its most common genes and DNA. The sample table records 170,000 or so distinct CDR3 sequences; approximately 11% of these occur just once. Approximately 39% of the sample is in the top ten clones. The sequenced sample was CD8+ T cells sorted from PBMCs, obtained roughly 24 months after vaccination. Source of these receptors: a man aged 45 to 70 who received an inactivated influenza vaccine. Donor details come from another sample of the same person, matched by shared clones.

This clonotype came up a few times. CDR3 DNA: TGTGCCAGCAGTCCCCCCAACTATGGCTACACCTTC. This encodes CASSPPNYGYTF. This chain connects TRBV2 to TRBJ1-2; unclear D gene. The CDR3 has 12 residues. Germline lookup yields CDR1 SNHLY and CDR2 FYNNEI. V dropped 5 bases and J dropped 2 bases, with 6 bases sitting between them.

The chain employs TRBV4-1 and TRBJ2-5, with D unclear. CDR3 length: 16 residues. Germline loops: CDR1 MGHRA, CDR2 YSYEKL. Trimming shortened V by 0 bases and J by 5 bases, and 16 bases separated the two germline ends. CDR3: CASSQEENSLGETQYF. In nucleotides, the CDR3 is TGCGCCAGCAGCCAAGAGGAAAACAGCCTGGGGGAGACCCAGTACTTC.

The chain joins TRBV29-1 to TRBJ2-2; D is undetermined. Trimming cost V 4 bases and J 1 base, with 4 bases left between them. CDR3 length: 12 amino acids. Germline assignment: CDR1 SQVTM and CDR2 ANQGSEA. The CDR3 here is CSVALNTGELFF. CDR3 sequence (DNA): TGCAGCGTTGCCCTGAACACCGGGGAGCTGTTTTTT.

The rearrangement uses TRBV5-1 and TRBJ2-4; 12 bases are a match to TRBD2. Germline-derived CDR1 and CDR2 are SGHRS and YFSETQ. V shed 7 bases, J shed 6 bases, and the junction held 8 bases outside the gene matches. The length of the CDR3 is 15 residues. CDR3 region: CASRLAGGPGNIQYF. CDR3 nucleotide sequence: TGCGCCAGCCGGCTAGCGGGGGGGCCGGGAAACATTCAGTACTTC. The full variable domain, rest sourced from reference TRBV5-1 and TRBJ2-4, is KAGVTQTPRYLIKTRGQQVTLSCSPISGHRSVSWYQQTPGQGLQFLFEYFSETQRNKGNFPGRFSGRQFSNSRSEMNVSTLELGDSALYLCASRLAGGPGNIQYFGAGTRLSVL.

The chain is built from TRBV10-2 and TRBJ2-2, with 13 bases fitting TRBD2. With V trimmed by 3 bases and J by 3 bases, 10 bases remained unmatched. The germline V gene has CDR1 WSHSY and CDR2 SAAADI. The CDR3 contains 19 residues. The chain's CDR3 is CASSDPWGLAGWDTGELFF. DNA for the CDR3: TGCGCCAGCAGTGACCCATGGGGACTAGCGGGATGGGACACCGGGGAGCTGTTTTTT.

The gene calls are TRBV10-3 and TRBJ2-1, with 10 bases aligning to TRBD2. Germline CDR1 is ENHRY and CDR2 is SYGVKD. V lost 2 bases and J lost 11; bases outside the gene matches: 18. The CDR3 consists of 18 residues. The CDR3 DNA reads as TGTGCCATCAGTGAGGGAAGTAGCGGGGGGACGCCGCCCTTGAAGCAGTTCTTC. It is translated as CAISEGSSGGTPPLKQFF.

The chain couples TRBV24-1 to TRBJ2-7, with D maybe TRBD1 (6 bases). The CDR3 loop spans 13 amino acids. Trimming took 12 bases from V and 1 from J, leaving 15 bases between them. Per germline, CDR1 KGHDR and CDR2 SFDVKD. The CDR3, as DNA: TGTGCCGCCCAGGGGACCCAATCCTACGAGCAGTACTTC. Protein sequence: CAAQGTQSYEQYF.

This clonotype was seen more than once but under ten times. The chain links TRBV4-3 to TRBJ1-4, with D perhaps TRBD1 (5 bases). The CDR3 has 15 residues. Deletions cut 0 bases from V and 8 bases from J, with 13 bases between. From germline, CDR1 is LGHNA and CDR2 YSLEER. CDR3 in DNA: TGCGCCAGCAGCCAAGACGGGACCCTGGGAGAAAAACTGTTTTTT. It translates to CASSQDGTLGEKLFF.

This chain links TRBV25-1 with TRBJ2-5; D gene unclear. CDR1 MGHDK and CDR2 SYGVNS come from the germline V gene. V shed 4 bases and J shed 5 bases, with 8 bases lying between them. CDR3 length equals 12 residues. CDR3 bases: TGTGCCAGCAGTGTAGGGAAGGAGACCCAGTACTTC. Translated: CASSVGKETQYF. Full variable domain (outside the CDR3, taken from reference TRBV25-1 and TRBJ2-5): EADIYQTPRYLVIGTGKKITLECSQTMGHDKMYWYQQDPGMELHLIHYSYGVNSTEKGDLSSESTVSRIRTEHFPLTLESARPSHTSQYLCASSVGKETQYFGPGTRLLVL.

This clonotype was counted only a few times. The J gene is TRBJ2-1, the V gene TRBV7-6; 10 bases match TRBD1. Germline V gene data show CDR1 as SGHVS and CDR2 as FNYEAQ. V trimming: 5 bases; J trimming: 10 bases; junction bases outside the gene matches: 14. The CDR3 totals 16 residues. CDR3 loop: CASSPEVGTGALEQFF. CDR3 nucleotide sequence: TGTGCCAGCAGCCCAGAGGTGGGGACAGGGGCTCTAGAGCAGTTCTTC.

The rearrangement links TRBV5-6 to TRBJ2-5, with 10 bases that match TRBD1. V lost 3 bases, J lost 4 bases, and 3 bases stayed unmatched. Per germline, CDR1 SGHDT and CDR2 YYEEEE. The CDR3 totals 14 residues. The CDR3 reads CASSWGTGVETQYF. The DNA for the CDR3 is TGTGCCAGCAGCTGGGGGACAGGGGTAGAGACCCAGTACTTC.

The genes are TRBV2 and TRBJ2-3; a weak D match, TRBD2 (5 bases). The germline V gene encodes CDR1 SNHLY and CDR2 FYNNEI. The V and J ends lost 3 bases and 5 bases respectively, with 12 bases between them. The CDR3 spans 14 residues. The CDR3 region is CASSDPGFGDTQYF. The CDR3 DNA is TGTGCCAGCAGTGACCCGGGGTTCGGAGATACGCAGTATTTT.

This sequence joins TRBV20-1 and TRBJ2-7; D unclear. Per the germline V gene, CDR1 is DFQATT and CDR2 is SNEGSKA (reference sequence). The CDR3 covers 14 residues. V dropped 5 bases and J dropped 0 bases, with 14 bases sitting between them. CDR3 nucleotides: TGCAGTGCTTGCTTCGAAGGGTTCTCCTACGAGCAGTACTTC. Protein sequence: CSACFEGFSYEQYF.

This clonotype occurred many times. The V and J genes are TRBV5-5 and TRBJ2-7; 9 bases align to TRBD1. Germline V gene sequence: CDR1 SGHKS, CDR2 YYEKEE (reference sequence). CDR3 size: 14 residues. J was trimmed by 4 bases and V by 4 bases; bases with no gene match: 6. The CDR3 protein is CASSGRDRAYEQYF. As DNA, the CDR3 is TGTGCCAGCAGCGGCCGGGACAGGGCTTACGAGCAGTACTTC.

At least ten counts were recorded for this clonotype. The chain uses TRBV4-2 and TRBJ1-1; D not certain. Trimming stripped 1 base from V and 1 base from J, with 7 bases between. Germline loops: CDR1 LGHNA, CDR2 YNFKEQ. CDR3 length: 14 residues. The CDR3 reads CASSQVSRNTEAFF. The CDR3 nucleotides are TGTGCCAGCAGCCAAGTGTCCAGGAACACTGAAGCTTTCTTT.

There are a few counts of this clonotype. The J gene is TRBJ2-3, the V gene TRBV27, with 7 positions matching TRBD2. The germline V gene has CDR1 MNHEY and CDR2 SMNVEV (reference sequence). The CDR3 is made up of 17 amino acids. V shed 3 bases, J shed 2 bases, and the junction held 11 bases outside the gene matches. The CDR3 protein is CASSFGPSSGVTDTQYF. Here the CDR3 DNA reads TGTGCCAGCAGTTTCGGGCCATCCAGCGGGGTCACAGATACGCAGTATTTT.

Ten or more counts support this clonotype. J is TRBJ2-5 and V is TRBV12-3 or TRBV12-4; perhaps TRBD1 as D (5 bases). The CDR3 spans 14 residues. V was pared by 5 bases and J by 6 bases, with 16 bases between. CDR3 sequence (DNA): TGTGCCAGCAGTCCCCTCGGGCCAGGGAAGACCCAGTACTTC. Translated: CASSPLGPGKTQYF.

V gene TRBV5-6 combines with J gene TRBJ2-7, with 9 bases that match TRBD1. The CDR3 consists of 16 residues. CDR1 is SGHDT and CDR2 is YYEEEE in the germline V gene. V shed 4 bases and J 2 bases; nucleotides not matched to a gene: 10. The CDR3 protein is CASSGIRDRVPYEQYF. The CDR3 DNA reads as TGTGCCAGCAGCGGCATCCGGGACAGGGTCCCCTACGAGCAGTACTTC.

The CDR3 region is CASSPSLGLQETQYF. The CDR3 coding sequence is TGTGCCAGCAGCCCCTCTCTAGGGCTCCAAGAGACCCAGTACTTC. The chain couples TRBV6-1 to TRBJ2-5; D remains unclear. Germline CDR1 is MNHNS and CDR2 is SASEGT. V was pared by 6 bases and J by 1 base, with 15 bases between. The CDR3 sequence is 15 residues long.

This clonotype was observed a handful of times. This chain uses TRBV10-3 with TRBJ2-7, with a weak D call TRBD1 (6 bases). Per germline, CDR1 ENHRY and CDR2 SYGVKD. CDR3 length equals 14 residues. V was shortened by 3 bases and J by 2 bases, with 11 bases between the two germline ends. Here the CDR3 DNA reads TGTGCCATCAGTGACCCCGGACAGACCTACGAGCAGTACTTC. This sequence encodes CAISDPGQTYEQYF.

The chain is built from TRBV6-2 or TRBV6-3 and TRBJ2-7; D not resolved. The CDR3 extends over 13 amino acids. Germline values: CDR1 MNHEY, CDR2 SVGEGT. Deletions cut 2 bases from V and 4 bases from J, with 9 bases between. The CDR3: CASSYTVAYEQYF. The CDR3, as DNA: TGTGCCAGCAGTTACACGGTTGCGTACGAGCAGTACTTC.

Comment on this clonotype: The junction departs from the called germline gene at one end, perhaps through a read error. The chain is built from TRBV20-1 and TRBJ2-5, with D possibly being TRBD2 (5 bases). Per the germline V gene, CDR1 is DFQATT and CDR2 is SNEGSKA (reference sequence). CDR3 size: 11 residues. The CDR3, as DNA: TGCAGTGCCAGAGAGGGCCCCTCCCAGTACTTC. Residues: CSAREGPSQYF.

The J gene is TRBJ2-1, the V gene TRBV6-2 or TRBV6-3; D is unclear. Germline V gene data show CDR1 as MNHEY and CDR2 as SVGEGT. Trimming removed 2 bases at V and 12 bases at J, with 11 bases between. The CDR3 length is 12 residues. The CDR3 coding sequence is TGTGCCAGCAGTTACCCCCAGCCTACGCAGTTCTTC. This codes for CASSYPQPTQFF.

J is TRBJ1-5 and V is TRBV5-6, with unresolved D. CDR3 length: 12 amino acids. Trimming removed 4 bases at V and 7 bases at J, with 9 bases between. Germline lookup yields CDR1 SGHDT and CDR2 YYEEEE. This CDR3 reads CASSASGQPQHF. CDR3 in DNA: TGTGCCAGCAGCGCGAGCGGGCAGCCCCAGCATTTT. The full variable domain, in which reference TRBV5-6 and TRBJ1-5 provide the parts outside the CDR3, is DAGVTQSPTHLIKTRGQQVTLRCSPKSGHDTVSWYQQALGQGPQFIFQYYEEEERQRGNFPDRFSGHQFPNYSSELNVNALLLGDSALYLCASSASGQPQHFGDGTRLSIL.

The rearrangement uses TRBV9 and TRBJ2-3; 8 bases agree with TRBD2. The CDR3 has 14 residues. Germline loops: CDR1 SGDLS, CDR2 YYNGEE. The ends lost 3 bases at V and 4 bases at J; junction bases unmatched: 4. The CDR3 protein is CASSGSSGPDTQYF. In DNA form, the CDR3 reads TGTGCCAGCAGCGGATCTAGCGGGCCAGATACGCAGTATTTT.

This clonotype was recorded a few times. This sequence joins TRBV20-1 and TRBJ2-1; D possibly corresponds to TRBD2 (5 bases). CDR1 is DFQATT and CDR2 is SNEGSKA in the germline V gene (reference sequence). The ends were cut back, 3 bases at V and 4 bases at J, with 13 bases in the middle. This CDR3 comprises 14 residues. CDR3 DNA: TGCAGTGCTAGTAGGTGGGAGCTTTACAATGAGCAGTTCTTC. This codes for CSASRWELYNEQFF.

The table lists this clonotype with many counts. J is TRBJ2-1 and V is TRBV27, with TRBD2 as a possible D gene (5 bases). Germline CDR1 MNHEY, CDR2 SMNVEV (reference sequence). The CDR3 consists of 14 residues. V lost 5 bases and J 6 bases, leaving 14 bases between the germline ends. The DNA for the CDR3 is TGTGCCAGCAGTCTAGGTACACGGGGCAATGAGCAGTTCTTC. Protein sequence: CASSLGTRGNEQFF.

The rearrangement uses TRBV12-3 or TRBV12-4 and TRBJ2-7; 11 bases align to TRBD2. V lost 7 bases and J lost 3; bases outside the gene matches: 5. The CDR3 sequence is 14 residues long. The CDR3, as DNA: TGTGCCAGCAAAACTAGCGGGAGAGTCTACGAGCAGTACTTC. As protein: CASKTSGRVYEQYF.

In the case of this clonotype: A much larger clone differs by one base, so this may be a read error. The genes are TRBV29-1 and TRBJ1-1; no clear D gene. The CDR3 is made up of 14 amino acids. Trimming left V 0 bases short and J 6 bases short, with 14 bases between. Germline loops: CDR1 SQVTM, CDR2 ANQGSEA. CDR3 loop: CSVEDRVGRAEAFF. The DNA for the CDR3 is TGCAGCGTTGAAGATCGCGTGGGTAGAGCTGAAGCTTTCTTT.